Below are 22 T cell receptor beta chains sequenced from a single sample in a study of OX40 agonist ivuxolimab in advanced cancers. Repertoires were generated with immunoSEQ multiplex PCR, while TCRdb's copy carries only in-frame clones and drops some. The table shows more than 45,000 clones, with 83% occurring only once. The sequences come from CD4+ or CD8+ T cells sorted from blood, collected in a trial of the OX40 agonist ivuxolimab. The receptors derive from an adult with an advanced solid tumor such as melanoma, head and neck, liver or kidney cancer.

In DNA form, the CDR3 reads TGCGCCAGCAGCCAAGAATCCCCCGGGCTGGGCGAAAAACTGTTTTTT. It specifies CASSQESPGLGEKLFF. The V gene is TRBV4-1, the J gene TRBJ1-4; D gene uncertain. V was shortened by 0 bases and J by 8 bases, with 16 bases between the two germline ends. The CDR3 sequence is 16 residues long. CDR1 is MGHRA and CDR2 is YSYEKL in the germline V gene.

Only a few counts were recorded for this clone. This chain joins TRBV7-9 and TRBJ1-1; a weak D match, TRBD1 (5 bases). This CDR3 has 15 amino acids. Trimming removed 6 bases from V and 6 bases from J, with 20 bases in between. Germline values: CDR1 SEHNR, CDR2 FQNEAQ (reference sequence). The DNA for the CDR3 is TGTGCCAGCAGGCTTAGGGCAGACGGAGGGGCTGAAGCTTTCTTT. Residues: CASRLRADGGAEAFF. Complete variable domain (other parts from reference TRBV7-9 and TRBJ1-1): DTGVSQNPRHKITKRGQNVTFRCDPISEHNRLYWYRQTLGQGPEFLTYFQNEAQLEKSRLLSDRFSAERPKGSFSTLEIQRTEQGDSAMYLCASRLRADGGAEAFFGQGTRLTVV.

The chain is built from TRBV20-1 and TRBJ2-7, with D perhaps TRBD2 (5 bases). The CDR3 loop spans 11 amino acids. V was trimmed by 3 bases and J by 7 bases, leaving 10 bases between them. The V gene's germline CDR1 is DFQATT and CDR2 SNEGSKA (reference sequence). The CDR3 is CSASVAGEQYF. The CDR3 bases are TGCAGTGCTAGTGTGGCGGGTGAGCAGTACTTC.

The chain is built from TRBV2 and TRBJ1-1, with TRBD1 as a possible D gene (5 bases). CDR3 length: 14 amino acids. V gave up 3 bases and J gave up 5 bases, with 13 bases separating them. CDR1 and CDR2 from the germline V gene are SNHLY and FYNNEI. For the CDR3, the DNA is TGTGCCAGCAGTGAGGAGGGGTCGGATACTGAAGCTTTCTTT. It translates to CASSEEGSDTEAFF.

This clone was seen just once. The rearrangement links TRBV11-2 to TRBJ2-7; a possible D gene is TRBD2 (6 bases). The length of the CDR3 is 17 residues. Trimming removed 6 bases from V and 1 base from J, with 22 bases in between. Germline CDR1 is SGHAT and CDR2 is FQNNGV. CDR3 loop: CASRKRRGLPTSYEQYF. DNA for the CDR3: TGTGCCAGCAGAAAGAGGAGGGGCCTTCCTACTTCCTACGAGCAGTACTTC.

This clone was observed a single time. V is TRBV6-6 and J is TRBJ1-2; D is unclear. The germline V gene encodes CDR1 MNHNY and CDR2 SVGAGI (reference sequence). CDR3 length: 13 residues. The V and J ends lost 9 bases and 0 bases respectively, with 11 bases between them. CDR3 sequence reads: CASRDLSNYGYTF. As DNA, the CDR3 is TGTGCCAGTCGAGATCTCTCTAACTATGGCTACACCTTC.

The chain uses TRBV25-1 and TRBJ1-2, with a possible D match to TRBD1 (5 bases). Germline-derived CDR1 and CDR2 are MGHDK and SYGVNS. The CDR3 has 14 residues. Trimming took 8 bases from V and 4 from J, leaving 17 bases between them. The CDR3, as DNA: TGTGCCAGCTCTCAAACGGGGGAGTTCTATGGCTACACCTTC. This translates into CASSQTGEFYGYTF.

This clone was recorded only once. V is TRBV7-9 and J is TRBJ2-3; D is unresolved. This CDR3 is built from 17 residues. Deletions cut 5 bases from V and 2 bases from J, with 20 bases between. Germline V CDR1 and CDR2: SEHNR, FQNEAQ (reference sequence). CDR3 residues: CASSPDVGKPYTDTQYF. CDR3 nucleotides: TGTGCCAGCAGCCCAGACGTTGGGAAACCCTACACAGATACGCAGTATTTT.

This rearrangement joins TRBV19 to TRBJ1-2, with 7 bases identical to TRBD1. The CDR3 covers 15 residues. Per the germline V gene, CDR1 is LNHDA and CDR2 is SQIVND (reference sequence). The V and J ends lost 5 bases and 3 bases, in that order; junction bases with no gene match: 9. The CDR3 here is CASSSQGGPDYGYTF. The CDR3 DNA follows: TGTGCCAGTAGTTCCCAGGGGGGGCCGGACTATGGCTACACCTTC.

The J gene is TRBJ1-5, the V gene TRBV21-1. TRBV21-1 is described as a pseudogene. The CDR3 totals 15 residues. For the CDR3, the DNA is TGTGCCAGCAGCCCTGGAGGGGGATCTAATCAGCCCCAGCATTTT. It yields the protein CASSPGGGSNQPQHF.

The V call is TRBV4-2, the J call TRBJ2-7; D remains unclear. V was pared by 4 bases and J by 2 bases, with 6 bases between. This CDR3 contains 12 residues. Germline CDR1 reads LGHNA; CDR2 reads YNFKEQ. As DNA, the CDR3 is TGTGCCAGCAGCCCTACTCCCTACGAGCAGTACTTC. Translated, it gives CASSPTPYEQYF.

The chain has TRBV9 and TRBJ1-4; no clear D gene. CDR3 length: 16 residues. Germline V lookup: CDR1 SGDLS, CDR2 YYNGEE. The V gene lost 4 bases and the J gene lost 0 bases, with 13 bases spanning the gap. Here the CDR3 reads CASSSGGAATNEKLFF. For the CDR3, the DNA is TGTGCCAGCAGCTCGGGCGGAGCAGCAACTAATGAAAAACTGTTTTTT.

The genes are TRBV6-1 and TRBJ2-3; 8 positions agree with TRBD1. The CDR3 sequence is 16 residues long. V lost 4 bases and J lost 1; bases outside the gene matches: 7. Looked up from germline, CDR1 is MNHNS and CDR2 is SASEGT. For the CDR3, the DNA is TGTGCCAGCAGTGGAGACAGGGGTCTAGGCACAGATACGCAGTATTTT. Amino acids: CASSGDRGLGTDTQYF.

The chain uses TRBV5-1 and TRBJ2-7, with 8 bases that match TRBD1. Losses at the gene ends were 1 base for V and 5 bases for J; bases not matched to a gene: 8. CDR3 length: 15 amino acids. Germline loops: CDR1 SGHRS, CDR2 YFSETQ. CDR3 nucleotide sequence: TGCGCCAGCAGCTTGCAGGGGGCAAGTTATGACGAGCAGTACTTC. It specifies CASSLQGASYDEQYF. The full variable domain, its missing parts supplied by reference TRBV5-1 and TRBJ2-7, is KAGVTQTPRYLIKTRGQQVTLSCSPISGHRSVSWYQQTPGQGLQFLFEYFSETQRNKGNFPGRFSGRQFSNSRSEMNVSTLELGDSALYLCASSLQGASYDEQYFGPGTRLTVT.

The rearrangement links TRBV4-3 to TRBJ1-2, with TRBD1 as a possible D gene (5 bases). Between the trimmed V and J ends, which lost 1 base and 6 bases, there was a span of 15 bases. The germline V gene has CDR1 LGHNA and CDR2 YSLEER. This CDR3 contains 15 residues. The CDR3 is CASSQVRTTYDGYTF. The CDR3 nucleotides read TGCGCCAGCAGCCAAGTACGGACAACTTATGATGGCTACACCTTC.

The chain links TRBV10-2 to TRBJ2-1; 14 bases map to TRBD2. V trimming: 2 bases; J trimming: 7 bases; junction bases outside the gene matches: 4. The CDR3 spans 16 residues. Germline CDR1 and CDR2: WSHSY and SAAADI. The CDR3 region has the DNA TGCGCCAGCAGTGAGGGACTAGCGGGGGGACTGAATGAGCAGTTCTTC. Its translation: CASSEGLAGGLNEQFF.

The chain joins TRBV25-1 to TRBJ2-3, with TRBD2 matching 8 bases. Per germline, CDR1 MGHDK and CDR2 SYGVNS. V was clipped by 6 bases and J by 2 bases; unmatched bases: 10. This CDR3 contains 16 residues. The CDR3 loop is CASSDASGLFTDTQYF. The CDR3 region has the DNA TGTGCCAGCAGCGACGCTAGCGGGCTCTTCACAGATACGCAGTATTTT.

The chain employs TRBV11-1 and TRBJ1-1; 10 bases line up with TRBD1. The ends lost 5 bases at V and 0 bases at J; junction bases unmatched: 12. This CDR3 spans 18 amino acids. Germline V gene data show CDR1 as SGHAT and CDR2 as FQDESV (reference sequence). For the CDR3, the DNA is TGTGCCAGCAGCCCACCGGGACAGGGGTTTGGGATGAACACTGAAGCTTTCTTT. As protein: CASSPPGQGFGMNTEAFF. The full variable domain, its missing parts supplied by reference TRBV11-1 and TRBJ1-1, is EAEVAQSPRYKITEKSQAVAFWCDPISGHATLYWYRQILGQGPELLVQFQDESVVDDSQLPKDRFSAERLKGVDSTLKIQPAELGDSAMYLCASSPPGQGFGMNTEAFFGQGTRLTVV.

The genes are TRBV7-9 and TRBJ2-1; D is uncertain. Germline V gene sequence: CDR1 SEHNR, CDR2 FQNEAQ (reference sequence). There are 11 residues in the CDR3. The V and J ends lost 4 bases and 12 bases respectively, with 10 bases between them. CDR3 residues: CASSSGPRQFF. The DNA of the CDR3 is TGTGCCAGCAGCTCAGGACCGCGGCAGTTCTTC.

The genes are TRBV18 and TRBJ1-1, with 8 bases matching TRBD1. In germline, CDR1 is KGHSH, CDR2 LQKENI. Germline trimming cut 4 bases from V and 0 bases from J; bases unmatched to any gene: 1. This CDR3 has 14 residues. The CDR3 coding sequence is TGTGCCAGCTCACAACAGGGGGTGAACACTGAAGCTTTCTTT. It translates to CASSQQGVNTEAFF.

The CDR3 DNA follows: TGTGCCATCACCGGACATCCGAACACTGAAGCTTTCTTT. It yields the protein CAITGHPNTEAFF. V usage is TRBV10-3 and J usage is TRBJ1-1; weak D call: TRBD1 (5 bases). Trimming removed 7 bases from V and 1 base from J, with 10 bases in between. Germline loops: CDR1 ENHRY, CDR2 SYGVKD. The CDR3 is 13 amino acids.

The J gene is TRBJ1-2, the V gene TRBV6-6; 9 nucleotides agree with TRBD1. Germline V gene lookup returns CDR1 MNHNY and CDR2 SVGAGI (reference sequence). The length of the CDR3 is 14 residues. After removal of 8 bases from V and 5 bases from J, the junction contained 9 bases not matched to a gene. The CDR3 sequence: CASATGGPPYGYTF. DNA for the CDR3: TGTGCCAGCGCCACAGGGGGCCCCCCGTATGGCTACACCTTC.